These 5 T cell receptor beta chains share one sample of origin, sequenced in a study of monozygotic twins with inflammatory bowel disease. One entry per CDR3 protein, without DNA, is what TCRdb gives after re-calling the 5' RACE reads. In all, the sample yields some 160,000 distinct CDR3 sequences. Sequences were obtained from blood. All receptors derive from a human donor with ulcerative colitis or Crohn's disease, or a healthy co-twin of an affected twin (not recorded which).

This CDR3 is CSARDRSSGRTFDEQYF. The chain is built from TRBV20-1 and TRBJ2-7; checking the TCRdb D call of TRBD2 is not possible without DNA. The CDR3 is 17 amino acids. Germline V lookup: CDR1 DFQATT, CDR2 SNEGSKA (reference sequence).

This chain's CDR3 is CASSSFTGGKTEAFF. The chain uses TRBV5-1 and TRBJ1-1; TCRdb lists TRBD1, though no DNA is available to test this call. Germline CDR1 reads SGHRS; CDR2 reads YFSETQ. CDR3 length equals 15 residues.

This rearrangement joins TRBV4-3 to TRBJ1-1; with no DNA, the TCRdb D assignment of TRBD1 cannot be verified. Looked up from germline, CDR1 is LGHNA and CDR2 is YSLEER. The CDR3 totals 14 residues. The CDR3 loop reads CASSRTTRGTEAFF.

The chain couples TRBV7-2 to TRBJ1-1; TCRdb returns TRBD1, unconfirmable since there is no DNA. The germline V gene has CDR1 SGHTA and CDR2 FQGNSA. The CDR3 totals 11 residues. The CDR3 sequence is CASRGTVEAFF.

CDR3 sequence: CAITQGAAGYTF. V and J are TRBV10-3 and TRBJ1-2; absent DNA, TCRdb's TRBD1 call cannot be checked. The CDR3 totals 12 residues. CDR1 and CDR2 from the germline V gene are ENHRY and SYGVKD.